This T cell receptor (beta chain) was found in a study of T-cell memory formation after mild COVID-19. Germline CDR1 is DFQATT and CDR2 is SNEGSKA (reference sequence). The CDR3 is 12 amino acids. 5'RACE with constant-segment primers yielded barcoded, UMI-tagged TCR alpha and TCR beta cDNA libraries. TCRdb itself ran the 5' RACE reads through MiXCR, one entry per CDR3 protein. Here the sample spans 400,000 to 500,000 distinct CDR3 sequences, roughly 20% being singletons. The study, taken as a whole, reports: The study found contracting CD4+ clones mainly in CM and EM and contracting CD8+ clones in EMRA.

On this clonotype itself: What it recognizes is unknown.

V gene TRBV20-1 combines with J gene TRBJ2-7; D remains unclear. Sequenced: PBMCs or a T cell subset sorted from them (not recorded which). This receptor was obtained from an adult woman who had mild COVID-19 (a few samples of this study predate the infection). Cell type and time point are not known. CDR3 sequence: CRELPKIYEQYF. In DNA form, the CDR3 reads TGCAGGGAACTCCCGAAAATCTACGAGCAGTACTTC.